These T cell receptor beta chains were read from a single sample in a study of long-term antiretroviral therapy in people with HIV. Sequencing used immunoSEQ multiplex PCR; TCRdb keeps in-frame clones, though not all of them. The data contain around 13,000 clones, roughly 78% of them seen just once; the ten biggest clones take up approximately 14%. Sequencing used unsorted PBMCs, obtained 3.2 years before starting antiretroviral therapy. The source is a man in his forties with HIV. The CDR3 runs from the conserved cysteine through the conserved F or W. A D gene is named only where the DNA matches it firmly. Clone size is not always given. Where it is, it says once, few, many or a class for expanded clones.

cdr3_aa: CASSSSNTGELFF
cdr3_nt: TGTGCCAGCAGTTCCAGTAACACCGGGGAGCTGTTTTTT
clone_size: -
j_call: TRBJ2-2
d_call: -
v_call: TRBV6-6

cdr3_aa: CASSPPQDRRSGNTIYF
cdr3_nt: TGTGCCAGCAGCCCCCCCCAGGACAGGCGATCTGGAAACACCATATATTTT
clone_size: -
j_call: TRBJ1-3
d_call: TRBD1
v_call: TRBV13

cdr3_aa: CASSRQGNEQYF
cdr3_nt: TGCGCCAGCAGCCGACAGGGGAACGAGCAGTACTTC
clone_size: few
j_call: TRBJ2-7
d_call: TRBD1
v_call: TRBV5-1

cdr3_aa: CASSPLGQGLSNQPQHF
cdr3_nt: TGTGCCAGTAGTCCTCTCGGACAGGGCCTGAGCAATCAGCCCCAGCATTTT
clone_size: -
j_call: TRBJ1-5
d_call: TRBD1
v_call: TRBV19

cdr3_aa: CASSPSGVPTDTQYF
cdr3_nt: TGTGCCAGCAGTCCCAGCGGGGTCCCCACAGATACGCAGTATTTT
clone_size: -
j_call: TRBJ2-3
d_call: TRBD2
v_call: TRBV2

cdr3_aa: CASSEIGSPRESYNEQFF
cdr3_nt: TGTGCCAGCAGCGAAATCGGGTCGCCTAGGGAGTCCTACAATGAGCAGTTCTTC
clone_size: -
j_call: TRBJ2-1
d_call: -
v_call: TRBV25-1

cdr3_aa: CASSPQWGNNQPQHF
cdr3_nt: TGTGCCAGCTCACCACAGTGGGGAAACAATCAGCCCCAGCATTTT
clone_size: -
j_call: TRBJ1-5
d_call: -
v_call: TRBV18

cdr3_aa: CASSLFTGGYPNEQFF
cdr3_nt: TGTGCCAGCAGCCTATTTACCGGAGGGTACCCCAATGAGCAGTTCTTC
clone_size: -
j_call: TRBJ2-1
d_call: -
v_call: TRBV7-9

cdr3_aa: CASTPGTSYEQYF
cdr3_nt: TGTGCCAGCACTCCAGGGACCTCCTACGAGCAGTACTTC
clone_size: -
j_call: TRBJ2-7
d_call: -
v_call: TRBV7-9

cdr3_aa: CASRDRAGTGELFF
cdr3_nt: TGTGCCAGCAGGGACAGGGCTGGGACCGGGGAGCTGTTTTTT
clone_size: once
j_call: TRBJ2-2
d_call: TRBD1
v_call: TRBV5-4

cdr3_aa: CASSLARVPSTDTQYF
cdr3_nt: TGCGCCAGCAGCTTGGCCAGGGTCCCTAGCACAGATACGCAGTATTTT
clone_size: once
j_call: TRBJ2-3
d_call: -
v_call: TRBV5-1

cdr3_aa: CASSLGDRYFTGANVLTF
cdr3_nt: TGTGCCAGCAGCTTGGGGGACAGGTACTTCACTGGGGCCAACGTCCTGACTTTC
clone_size: -
j_call: TRBJ2-6
d_call: TRBD1
v_call: TRBV5-6

cdr3_aa: CASTLGVGTSPLHF
cdr3_nt: TGTGCCAGTACCCTAGGGGTGGGAACTTCACCCCTCCACTTT
clone_size: few
j_call: TRBJ1-6
d_call: -
v_call: TRBV19

cdr3_aa: CASSRESDRAYGYTF
cdr3_nt: TGTGCCAGCAGCCGAGAGAGCGACAGGGCATATGGCTACACCTTC
clone_size: -
j_call: TRBJ1-2
d_call: TRBD1
v_call: TRBV4-2

cdr3_aa: CASSSTSGDYYEQYF
cdr3_nt: TGCGCCAGCAGCTCCACTAGCGGGGATTACTACGAGCAGTACTTC
clone_size: -
j_call: TRBJ2-7
d_call: TRBD2
v_call: TRBV5-1

cdr3_aa: CASSLPLGPLMNTEAFF
cdr3_nt: TGTGCCAGCAGCCTACCTTTGGGACCACTCATGAACACTGAAGCTTTCTTT
clone_size: -
j_call: TRBJ1-1
d_call: -
v_call: TRBV5-5

cdr3_aa: CASSSLTSGGTDTQYF
cdr3_nt: TGTGCCAGCAGTTCGTTGACTAGCGGGGGCACAGATACGCAGTATTTT
clone_size: -
j_call: TRBJ2-3
d_call: TRBD2
v_call: TRBV6-5

cdr3_aa: CASRLGQGSYGYTF
cdr3_nt: TGTGCCAGCAGATTGGGACAGGGTTCTTATGGCTACACCTTC
clone_size: -
j_call: TRBJ1-2
d_call: TRBD1
v_call: TRBV6-1

cdr3_aa: CASKGEPGQPQHF
cdr3_nt: TGTGCCAGCAAGGGGGAGCCGGGTCAGCCCCAGCATTTT
clone_size: -
j_call: TRBJ1-5
d_call: -
v_call: TRBV6-5

cdr3_aa: CASSFRSSPTTGNTEAFF
cdr3_nt: TGCGCCAGCAGCTTTCGGTCTTCTCCTACGACAGGGAACACTGAAGCTTTCTTT
clone_size: -
j_call: TRBJ1-1
d_call: -
v_call: TRBV5-1

cdr3_aa: CASRGGQGNYGYTF
cdr3_nt: TGTGCCAGTAGAGGAGGACAGGGTAACTATGGCTACACCTTC
clone_size: -
j_call: TRBJ1-2
d_call: TRBD1
v_call: TRBV19

cdr3_aa: CASSFGGTDTQYF
cdr3_nt: TGTGCCAGCAGCTTTGGAGGCACAGATACGCAGTATTTT
clone_size: -
j_call: TRBJ2-3
d_call: -
v_call: TRBV5-4

cdr3_aa: CASGVRGDTYEQYF
cdr3_nt: TGTGCCAGCGGAGTCAGGGGAGACACCTACGAGCAGTACTTC
clone_size: -
j_call: TRBJ2-7
d_call: -
v_call: TRBV6-1

cdr3_aa: CASSLSRGYYYEQYF
cdr3_nt: TGTGCCAGCAGTTTAAGCAGGGGGTATTACTACGAGCAGTACTTC
clone_size: few
j_call: TRBJ2-7
d_call: TRBD1
v_call: TRBV27

cdr3_aa: CASSVATGQYGYTF
cdr3_nt: TGTGCCAGCAGCGTAGCTACGGGACAGTATGGCTACACCTTC
clone_size: -
j_call: TRBJ1-2
d_call: TRBD1
v_call: TRBV9

cdr3_aa: CASSPQTGGTEAFF
cdr3_nt: TGTGCCAGCTCACCCCAGACTGGGGGAACTGAAGCTTTCTTT
clone_size: -
j_call: TRBJ1-1
d_call: -
v_call: TRBV18

cdr3_aa: CASSFRGLPDTQYF
cdr3_nt: TGTGCCAGCAGCTTTCGGGGGCTTCCAGATACGCAGTATTTT
clone_size: -
j_call: TRBJ2-3
d_call: -
v_call: TRBV7-2

cdr3_aa: CSVRSNDNEQFF
cdr3_nt: TGCAGCGTTCGGTCGAACGACAATGAGCAGTTCTTC
clone_size: -
j_call: TRBJ2-1
d_call: -
v_call: TRBV29-1

cdr3_aa: CASSQGGSRGVYEQYF
cdr3_nt: TGCGCCAGCAGCCAAGGGGGGAGTAGGGGCGTCTACGAGCAGTACTTC
clone_size: -
j_call: TRBJ2-7
d_call: -
v_call: TRBV4-1

cdr3_aa: CASSIIQYYGYTF
cdr3_nt: TGCGCCAGCAGCATTATCCAGTACTATGGCTACACCTTC
clone_size: -
j_call: TRBJ1-2
d_call: -
v_call: TRBV4-1

cdr3_aa: CASSQGGTLHF
cdr3_nt: TGCGCCAGCAGCCAAGGGGGAACTCTCCACTTT
clone_size: -
j_call: TRBJ1-6
d_call: -
v_call: TRBV4-1

cdr3_aa: CASSRRPDGMNTEAFF
cdr3_nt: TGTGCCAGCAGCCGTCGTCCGGACGGTATGAACACTGAAGCTTTCTTT
clone_size: -
j_call: TRBJ1-1
d_call: -
v_call: TRBV9

cdr3_aa: CASGRLGTNTEAFF
cdr3_nt: TGTGCCAGCGGACGGCTCGGAACGAACACTGAAGCTTTCTTT
clone_size: -
j_call: TRBJ1-1
d_call: -
v_call: TRBV2

cdr3_aa: CASSPGDTQYF
cdr3_nt: TGTGCCAGCAGCCCGGGAGATACGCAGTATTTT
clone_size: once
j_call: TRBJ2-3
d_call: -
v_call: TRBV6-5

cdr3_aa: CASRLAGGPYNEQFF
cdr3_nt: TGCGCCAGCAGACTAGCGGGGGGTCCCTACAATGAGCAGTTCTTC
clone_size: -
j_call: TRBJ2-1
d_call: TRBD2
v_call: TRBV5-1

cdr3_aa: CASSPQGFSYEQYF
cdr3_nt: TGTGCCAGCTCACCACAAGGTTTCTCCTACGAGCAGTACTTC
clone_size: -
j_call: TRBJ2-7
d_call: -
v_call: TRBV18

cdr3_aa: CASSLATGGSYEQYF
cdr3_nt: TGTGCCAGCAGCTTAGCGACAGGGGGATCCTACGAGCAGTACTTC
clone_size: -
j_call: TRBJ2-7
d_call: TRBD1
v_call: TRBV7-2

cdr3_aa: CASSFTGTDNSEQYF
cdr3_nt: TGTGCCAGCAGCTTTACCGGGACAGACAATAGCGAGCAGTACTTC
clone_size: -
j_call: TRBJ2-7
d_call: TRBD1
v_call: TRBV11-3

cdr3_aa: CAWSLTTGAIYGYTF
cdr3_nt: TGTGCCTGGAGCCTTACGACAGGGGCCATCTATGGCTACACCTTC
clone_size: -
j_call: TRBJ1-2
d_call: TRBD1
v_call: TRBV30

cdr3_aa: CASRMGGSGELFF
cdr3_nt: TGTGCCAGCAGGATGGGAGGGTCCGGGGAGCTGTTTTTT
clone_size: once
j_call: TRBJ2-2
d_call: TRBD2
v_call: TRBV6-1

cdr3_aa: CASSLDANYEQYF
cdr3_nt: TGCGCCAGCAGCTTGGACGCGAACTACGAGCAGTACTTC
clone_size: once
j_call: TRBJ2-7
d_call: -
v_call: TRBV5-1

cdr3_aa: CATSRDQKDPWAFF
cdr3_nt: TGTGCCACCAGCAGAGATCAAAAGGACCCTTGGGCTTTCTTT
clone_size: -
j_call: TRBJ1-1
d_call: -
v_call: TRBV15

cdr3_aa: CASSRGPWDQPQHF
cdr3_nt: TGTGCCAGCAGTAGGGGTCCGTGGGATCAGCCCCAGCATTTT
clone_size: few
j_call: TRBJ1-5
d_call: -
v_call: TRBV25-1

cdr3_aa: CASSITRGSTDTQYF
cdr3_nt: TGTGCCAGCAGCATAACCAGGGGGAGCACAGATACGCAGTATTTT
clone_size: -
j_call: TRBJ2-3
d_call: TRBD1
v_call: TRBV11-2

cdr3_aa: CASSLAKGTDGYTF
cdr3_nt: TGCGCCAGCAGCTTGGCGAAAGGGACCGACGGCTACACCTTC
clone_size: once
j_call: TRBJ1-2
d_call: -
v_call: TRBV5-1

cdr3_aa: CASSSGAYEQYF
cdr3_nt: TGTGCCAGCAGTTCCGGGGCCTACGAGCAGTACTTC
clone_size: -
j_call: TRBJ2-7
d_call: -
v_call: TRBV28

cdr3_aa: CASSQSEWDGAYEQYF
cdr3_nt: TGCGCCAGCAGTCAATCAGAATGGGACGGAGCCTACGAGCAGTACTTC
clone_size: -
j_call: TRBJ2-7
d_call: -
v_call: TRBV23-1

cdr3_aa: CASSESPGENTEAFF
cdr3_nt: TGTGCCAGCAGTGAATCCCCAGGGGAGAACACTGAAGCTTTCTTT
clone_size: -
j_call: TRBJ1-1
d_call: -
v_call: TRBV2

cdr3_aa: CASSLKGDTEAFF
cdr3_nt: TGTGCCAGCAGCTTGAAGGGGGACACTGAAGCTTTCTTT
clone_size: -
j_call: TRBJ1-1
d_call: -
v_call: TRBV7-2

cdr3_aa: CASSLALAGSETQYF
cdr3_nt: TGCGCCAGCAGCTTGGCCCTGGCGGGGTCTGAGACCCAGTACTTC
clone_size: -
j_call: TRBJ2-5
d_call: -
v_call: TRBV5-1

cdr3_aa: CASSSSGQGARTGELFF
cdr3_nt: TGTGCCAGCAGCTCATCCGGACAGGGGGCGCGAACCGGGGAGCTGTTTTTT
clone_size: once
j_call: TRBJ2-2
d_call: TRBD1
v_call: TRBV5-5

cdr3_aa: CASSLAAGRESEQYF
cdr3_nt: TGTGCCAGCAGTCTAGCCGCAGGGAGGGAGAGCGAGCAGTACTTC
clone_size: -
j_call: TRBJ2-7
d_call: TRBD2
v_call: TRBV27

cdr3_aa: CAISATGTGYGYTF
cdr3_nt: TGTGCCATCAGCGCCACCGGGACAGGGTATGGCTACACCTTC
clone_size: -
j_call: TRBJ1-2
d_call: TRBD1
v_call: TRBV10-3